The subject of this entry is one TCR beta chain. Profiled with immunoSEQ multiplex PCR; TCRdb holds only in-frame clones, not every one. The table shows fewer than 300,000 clones, with 85% to 90% occurring only once. This CDR3 comprises 15 residues. J was trimmed by 0 bases and V by 4 bases; bases with no gene match: 2. CDR1 and CDR2 from the germline V gene are SGHNT and YYREEE (reference sequence). Enrolled through a virtual design, the participants were between roughly 18 and 95 years of age and came from 24 US areas. Two negative PCRs, clearance, or symptom resolution had been documented for recovered Cohort 3 donors. This sample is drawn from a study of blood T cell repertoires in COVID-19. In the study overall: PBMCs, B-cell-depleted T cells, or T cells were the source of the cDNA or gDNA that made up the material.

This clonotype originated in a man in his late teens or twenties who had recovered from COVID-19. The sequencing sample was made of PBMCs or T cells enriched from blood (not recorded which). This chain joins TRBV5-4 and TRBJ2-1, with TRBD2 matching 9 bases. The CDR3: CASSQTSGSYNEQFF. CDR3 nucleotides: TGTGCCAGCAGCCAGACTAGCGGCTCCTACAATGAGCAGTTCTTC.